The source of this T cell receptor (beta chain) is a study of shared clonotypes between healthy human individuals. General study points: Incompleteness in sorted-subset sequencing, despite large depth, was shown by rarefaction.

The table came from immunoSEQ multiplex PCR; TCRdb's copy has only in-frame clones and leaves some out. The sample holds 2 million or so clones, 85% to 95% seen once. To note about this clone: The antigen is not known.

The CDR3 totals 16 residues. V dropped 1 base and J dropped 3 bases, with 15 bases sitting between them. The germline gives CDR1 SGHNT, CDR2 YENEEA. The V and J genes are TRBV11-3 and TRBJ2-5, with a weak D call TRBD2 (5 bases). This clonotype was obtained from a man aged 18-30 years in good health. The source material was naive CD4+ T cells sorted from blood. Subset: CD45RA+ positively selected. The CDR3 sequence is CASSLVGSALKETQYF. Written as DNA, the CDR3 is TGTGCCAGCAGCTTAGTCGGTAGCGCGCTAAAAGAGACCCAGTACTTC.